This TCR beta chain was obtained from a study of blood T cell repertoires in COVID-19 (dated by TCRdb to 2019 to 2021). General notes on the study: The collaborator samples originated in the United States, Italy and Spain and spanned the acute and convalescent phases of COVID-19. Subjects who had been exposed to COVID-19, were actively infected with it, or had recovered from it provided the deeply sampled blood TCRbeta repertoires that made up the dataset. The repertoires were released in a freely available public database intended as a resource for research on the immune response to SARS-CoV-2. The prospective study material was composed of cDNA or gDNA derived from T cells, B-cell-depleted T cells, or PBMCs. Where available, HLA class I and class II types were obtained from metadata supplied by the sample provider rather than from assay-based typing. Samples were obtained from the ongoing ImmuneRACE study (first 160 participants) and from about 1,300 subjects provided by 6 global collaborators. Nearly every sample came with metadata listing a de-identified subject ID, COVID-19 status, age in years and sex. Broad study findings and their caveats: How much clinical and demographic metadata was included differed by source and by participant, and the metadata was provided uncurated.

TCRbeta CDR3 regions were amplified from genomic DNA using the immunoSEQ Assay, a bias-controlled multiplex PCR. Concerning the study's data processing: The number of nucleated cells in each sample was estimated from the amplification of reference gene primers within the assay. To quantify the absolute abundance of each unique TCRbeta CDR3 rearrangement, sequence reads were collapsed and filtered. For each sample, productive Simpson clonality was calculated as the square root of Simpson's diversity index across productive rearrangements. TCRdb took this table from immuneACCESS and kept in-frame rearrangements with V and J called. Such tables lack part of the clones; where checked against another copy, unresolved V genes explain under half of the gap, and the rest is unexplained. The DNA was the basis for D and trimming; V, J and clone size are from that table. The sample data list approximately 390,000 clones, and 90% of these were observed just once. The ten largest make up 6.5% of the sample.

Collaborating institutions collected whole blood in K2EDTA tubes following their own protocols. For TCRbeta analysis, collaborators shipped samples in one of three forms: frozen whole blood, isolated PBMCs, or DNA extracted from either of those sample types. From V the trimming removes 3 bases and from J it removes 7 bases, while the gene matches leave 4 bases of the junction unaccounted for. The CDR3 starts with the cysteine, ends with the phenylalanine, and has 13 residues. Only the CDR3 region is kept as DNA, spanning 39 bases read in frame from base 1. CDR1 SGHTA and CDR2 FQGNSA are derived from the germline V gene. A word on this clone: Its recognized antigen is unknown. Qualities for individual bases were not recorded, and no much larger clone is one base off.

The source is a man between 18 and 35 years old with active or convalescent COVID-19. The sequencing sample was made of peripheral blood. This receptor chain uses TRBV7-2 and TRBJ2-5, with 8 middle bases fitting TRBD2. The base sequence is TGTGCCAGCAGCTTCCAACTAGCGGCGACCCAGTACTTC. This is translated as CASSFQLAATQYF.